This record looks at one TCR beta chain sequence and its context. Its target is unknown. The data derive from a study of T cell responses to AZD1222 COVID-19 vaccine. Study results and caveats: Spike-specific TCR breadth and depth both grew after two AZD1222 doses. Only after the peak T cell response were repertoires sampled.

Generated by immunoSEQ multiplex PCR, the TCRdb table keeps only in-frame clones and is missing some. Of around 180,000 clones listed, approximately 87% are singletons. Per germline, CDR1 SGHNT and CDR2 YYREEE (reference sequence). The CDR3 totals 15 residues. V was trimmed by 4 bases and J by 5 bases, leaving 15 bases between them. J is TRBJ1-4 and V is TRBV5-4, with D tentatively TRBD1 (6 bases). This sample comprised peripheral blood, obtained on day 0 of MenACWY control vaccination. The sequence was obtained from an adult in good health. CDR3 protein: CASSERTRGNEKLFF. The CDR3 DNA reads as TGTGCCAGCAGCGAACGGACGAGGGGGAATGAAAAACTGTTTTTT.